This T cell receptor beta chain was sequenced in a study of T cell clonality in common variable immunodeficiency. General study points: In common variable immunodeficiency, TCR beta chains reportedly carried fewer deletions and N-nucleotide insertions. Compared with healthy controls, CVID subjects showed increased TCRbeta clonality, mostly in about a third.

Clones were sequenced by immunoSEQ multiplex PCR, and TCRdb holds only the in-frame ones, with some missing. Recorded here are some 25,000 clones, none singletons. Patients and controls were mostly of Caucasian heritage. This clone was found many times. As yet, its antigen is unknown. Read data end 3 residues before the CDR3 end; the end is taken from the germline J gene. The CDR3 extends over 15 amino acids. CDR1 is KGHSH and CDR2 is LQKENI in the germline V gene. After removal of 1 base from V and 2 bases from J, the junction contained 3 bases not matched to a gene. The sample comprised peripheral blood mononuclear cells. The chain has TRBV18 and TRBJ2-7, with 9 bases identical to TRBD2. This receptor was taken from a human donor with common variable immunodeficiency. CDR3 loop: CASSPLSSGAYEQYF. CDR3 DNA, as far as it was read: TGTGCCAGCTCACCACTGTCTAGCGGGGCCTACGAG. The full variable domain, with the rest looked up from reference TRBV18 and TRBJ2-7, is NAGVMQNPRHLVRRRGQEARLRCSPMKGHSHVYWYRQLPEEGLKFMVYLQKENIIDESGMPKERFSAEFPKEGPSILRIQQVVRGDSAAYFCASSPLSSGAYEQYFGPGTRLTVT.